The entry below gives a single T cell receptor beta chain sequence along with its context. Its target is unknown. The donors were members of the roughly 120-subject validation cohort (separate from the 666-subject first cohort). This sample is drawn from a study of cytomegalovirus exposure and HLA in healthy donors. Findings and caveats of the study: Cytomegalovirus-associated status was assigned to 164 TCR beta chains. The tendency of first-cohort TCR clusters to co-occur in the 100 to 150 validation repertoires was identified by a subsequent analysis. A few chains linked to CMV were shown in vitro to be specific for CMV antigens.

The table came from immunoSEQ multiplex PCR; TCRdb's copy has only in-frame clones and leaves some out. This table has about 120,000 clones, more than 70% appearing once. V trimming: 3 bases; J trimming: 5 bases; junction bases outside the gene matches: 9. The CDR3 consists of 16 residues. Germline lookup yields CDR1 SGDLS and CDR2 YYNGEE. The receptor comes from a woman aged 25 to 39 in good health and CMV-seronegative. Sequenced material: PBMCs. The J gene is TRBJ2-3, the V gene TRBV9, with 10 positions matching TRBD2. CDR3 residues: CASSARSSGGVDTQYF. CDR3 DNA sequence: TGTGCCAGCAGCGCAAGATCTAGCGGGGGAGTAGATACGCAGTATTTT.